This record concerns one T cell receptor (beta chain) sequence. What it recognizes is unknown. Germline is not matched at one junction end, which may reflect a read error. Multiplex PCR amplified the TCR beta CDR3 region. Its first round ran for about 10 cycles with 32 V and 13 J primers. Via MiXCR, TCRdb re-called the multiplex PCR reads, giving one row per CDR3 protein. The top ten hold 12% of the sample, which has 4,700 or so distinct CDR3 sequences, roughly 23% seen once. With approximately 0.6 ug used per sample, the template was genomic DNA from bulk tumor. Multiple widely separated biopsies were taken from each primary tumor at surgery. These patients got curative surgery after being newly diagnosed with untreated non-small cell lung cancer. The study drew donors from newly diagnosed non-small cell lung cancer patients having surgery with curative intent. This record comes from a study of immune heterogeneity within non-small cell lung tumors. About the study: Classification of the tumors gave several squamous cell carcinomas, around 9 non-squamous carcinomas and 1 not otherwise specified. The study, taken as a whole, reports: Identical dominant CDR3 beta clonotypes were found repeatedly across the tumor sites of a single patient, and these appeared alongside high-frequency clones that were unique to particular tumor locations.

The V gene's germline CDR1 is MNHNS and CDR2 SASEGT. This CDR3 comprises 16 residues. The chain carries TRBV6-1 and TRBJ2-3; TRBD2 aligns across 7 bases. Sequenced: lung tumor tissue. The sequence was obtained from a man aged 55 to 70 with non-small cell lung cancer. The CDR3 bases are TGTGCCAACAGTGAACGGCGGGACTACTCCACAGATACGCAGTATTTT. This sequence encodes CANSERRDYSTDTQYF.